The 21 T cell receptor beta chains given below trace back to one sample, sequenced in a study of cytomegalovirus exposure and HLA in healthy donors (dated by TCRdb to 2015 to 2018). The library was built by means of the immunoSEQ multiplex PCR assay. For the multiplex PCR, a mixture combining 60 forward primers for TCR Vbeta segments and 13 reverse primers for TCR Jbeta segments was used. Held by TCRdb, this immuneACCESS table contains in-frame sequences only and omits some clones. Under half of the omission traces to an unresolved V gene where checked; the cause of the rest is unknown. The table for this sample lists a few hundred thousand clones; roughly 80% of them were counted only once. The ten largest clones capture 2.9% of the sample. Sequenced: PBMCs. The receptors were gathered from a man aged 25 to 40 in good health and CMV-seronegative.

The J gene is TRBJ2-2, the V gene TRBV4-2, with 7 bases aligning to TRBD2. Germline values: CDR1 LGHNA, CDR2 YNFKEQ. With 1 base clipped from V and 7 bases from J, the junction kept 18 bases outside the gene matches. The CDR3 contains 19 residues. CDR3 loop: CASSQVASSSGAESGELFF. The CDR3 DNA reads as TGTGCCAGCAGCCAAGTAGCGAGTTCCAGCGGGGCGGAGAGCGGGGAGCTGTTTTTT.

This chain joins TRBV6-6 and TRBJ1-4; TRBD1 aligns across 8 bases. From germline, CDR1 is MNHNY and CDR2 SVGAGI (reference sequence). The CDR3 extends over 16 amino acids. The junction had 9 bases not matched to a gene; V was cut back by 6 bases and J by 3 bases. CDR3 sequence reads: CASSDIQTGANEKLFF. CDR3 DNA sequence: TGTGCCAGCAGCGATATTCAGACAGGGGCTAATGAAAAACTGTTTTTT.

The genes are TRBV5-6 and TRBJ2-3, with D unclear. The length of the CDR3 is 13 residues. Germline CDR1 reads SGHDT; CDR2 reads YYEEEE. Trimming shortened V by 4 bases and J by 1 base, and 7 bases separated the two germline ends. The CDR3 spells CASSRVGTDTQYF. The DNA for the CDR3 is TGTGCCAGCAGCCGGGTTGGCACAGATACGCAGTATTTT.

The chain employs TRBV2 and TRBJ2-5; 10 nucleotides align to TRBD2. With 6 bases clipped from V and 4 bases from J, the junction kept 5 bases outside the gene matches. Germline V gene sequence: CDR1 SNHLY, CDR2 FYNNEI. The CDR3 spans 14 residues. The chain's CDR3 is CASSLSGGLETQYF. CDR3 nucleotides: TGTGCCAGCAGCCTTAGCGGGGGGTTAGAGACCCAGTACTTC.

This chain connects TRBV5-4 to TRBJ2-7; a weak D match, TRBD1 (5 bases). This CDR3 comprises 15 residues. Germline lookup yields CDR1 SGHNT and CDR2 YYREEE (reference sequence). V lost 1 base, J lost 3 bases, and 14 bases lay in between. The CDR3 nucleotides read TGTGCCAGCAGCTTGCAGGGCGAAAGTCTCTACGAGCAGTACTTC. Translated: CASSLQGESLYEQYF.

This chain's CDR3 is CASSPIENSPLHF. For the CDR3, the DNA is TGTGCCAGCTCACCCATTGAGAATTCACCCCTCCACTTT. The rearrangement links TRBV18 to TRBJ1-6; D unresolved. CDR1 and CDR2 from the germline V gene are KGHSH and LQKENI. CDR3 length: 13 amino acids. V lost 3 bases and J lost 7, with 7 bases in between.

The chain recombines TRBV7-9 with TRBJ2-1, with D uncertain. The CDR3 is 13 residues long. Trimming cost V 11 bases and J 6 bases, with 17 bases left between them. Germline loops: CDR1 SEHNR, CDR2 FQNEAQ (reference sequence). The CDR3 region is CALRGPPANEQFF. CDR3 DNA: TGTGCCTTGCGTGGGCCACCGGCCAATGAGCAGTTCTTC. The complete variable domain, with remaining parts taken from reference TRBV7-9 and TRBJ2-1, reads DTGVSQNPRHKITKRGQNVTFRCDPISEHNRLYWYRQTLGQGPEFLTYFQNEAQLEKSRLLSDRFSAERPKGSFSTLEIQRTEQGDSAMYLCALRGPPANEQFFGPGTRLTVL.

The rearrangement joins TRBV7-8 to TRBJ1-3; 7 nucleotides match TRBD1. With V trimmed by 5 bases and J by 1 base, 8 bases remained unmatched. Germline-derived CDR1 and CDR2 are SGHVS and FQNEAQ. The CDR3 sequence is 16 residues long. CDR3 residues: CASSTLGGASGNTIYF. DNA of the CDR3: TGTGCCAGCAGCACCCTAGGGGGCGCGTCTGGAAACACCATATATTTT. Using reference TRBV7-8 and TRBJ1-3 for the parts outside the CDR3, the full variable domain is GAGVSQSPRYKVAKRGQDVALRCDPISGHVSLFWYQQALGQGPEFLTYFQNEAQLDKSGLPSDRFFAERPEGSVSTLKIQRTQQEDSAVYLCASSTLGGASGNTIYFGEGSWLTVV.

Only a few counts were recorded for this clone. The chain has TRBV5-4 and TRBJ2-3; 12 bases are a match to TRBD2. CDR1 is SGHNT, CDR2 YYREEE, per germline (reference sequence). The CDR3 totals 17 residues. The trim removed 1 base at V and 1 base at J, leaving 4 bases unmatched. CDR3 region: CASSLLAGGPGTDTQYF. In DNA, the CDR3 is TGTGCCAGCAGCTTGCTAGCGGGGGGGCCTGGCACAGATACGCAGTATTTT.

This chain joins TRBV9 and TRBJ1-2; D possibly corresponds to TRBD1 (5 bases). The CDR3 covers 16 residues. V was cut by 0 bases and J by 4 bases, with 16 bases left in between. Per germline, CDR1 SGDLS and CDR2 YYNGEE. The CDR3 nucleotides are TGTGCCAGCAGCGTAGGGGGGGTGAGGCCCGCCTATGGCTACACCTTC. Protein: CASSVGGVRPAYGYTF.

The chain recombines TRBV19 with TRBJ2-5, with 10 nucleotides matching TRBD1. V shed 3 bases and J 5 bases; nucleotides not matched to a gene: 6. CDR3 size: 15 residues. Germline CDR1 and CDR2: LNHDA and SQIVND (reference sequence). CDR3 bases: TGTGCCAGTAGTATCCCGACAGGGGGCCGGGAGACCCAGTACTTC. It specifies CASSIPTGGRETQYF.

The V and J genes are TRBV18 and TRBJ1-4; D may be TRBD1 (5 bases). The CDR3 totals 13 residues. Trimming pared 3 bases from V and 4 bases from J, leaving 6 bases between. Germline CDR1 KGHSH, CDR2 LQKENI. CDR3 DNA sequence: TGTGCCAGCTCACCGGGACTTAATGAAAAACTGTTTTTT. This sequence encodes CASSPGLNEKLFF.

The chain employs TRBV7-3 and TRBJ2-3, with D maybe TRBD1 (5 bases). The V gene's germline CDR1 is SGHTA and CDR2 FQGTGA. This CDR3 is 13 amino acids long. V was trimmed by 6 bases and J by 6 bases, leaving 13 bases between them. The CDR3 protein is CASSTGPGDTQYF. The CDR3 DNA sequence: TGTGCCAGCAGTACAGGACCCGGGGATACGCAGTATTTT.

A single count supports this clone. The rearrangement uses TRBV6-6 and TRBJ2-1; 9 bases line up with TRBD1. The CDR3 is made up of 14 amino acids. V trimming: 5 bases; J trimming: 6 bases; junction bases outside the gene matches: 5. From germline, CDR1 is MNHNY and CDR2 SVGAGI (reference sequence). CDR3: CASSPGQGRNEQFF. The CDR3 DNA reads TGTGCCAGCAGTCCGGGACAGGGTCGCAATGAGCAGTTCTTC.

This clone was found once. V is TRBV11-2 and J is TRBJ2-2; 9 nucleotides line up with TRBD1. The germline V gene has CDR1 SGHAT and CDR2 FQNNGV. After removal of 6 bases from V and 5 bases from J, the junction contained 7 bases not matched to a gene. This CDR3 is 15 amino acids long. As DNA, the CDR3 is TGTGCCAGCAGGTCCTGGACAGGGGAAACCGGGGAGCTGTTTTTT. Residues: CASRSWTGETGELFF. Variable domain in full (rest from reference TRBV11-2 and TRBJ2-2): EAGVAQSPRYKIIEKRQSVAFWCNPISGHATLYWYQQILGQGPKLLIQFQNNGVVDDSQLPKDRFSAERLKGVDSTLKIQPAKLEDSAVYLCASRSWTGETGELFFGEGSRLTVL.

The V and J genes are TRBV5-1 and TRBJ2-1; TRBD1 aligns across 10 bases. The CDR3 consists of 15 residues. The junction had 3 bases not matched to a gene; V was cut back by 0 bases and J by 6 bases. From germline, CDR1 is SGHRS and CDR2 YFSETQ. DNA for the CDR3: TGCGCCAGCAGCTTGGTTGGACAGGGGGGCAATGAGCAGTTCTTC. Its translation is CASSLVGQGGNEQFF.

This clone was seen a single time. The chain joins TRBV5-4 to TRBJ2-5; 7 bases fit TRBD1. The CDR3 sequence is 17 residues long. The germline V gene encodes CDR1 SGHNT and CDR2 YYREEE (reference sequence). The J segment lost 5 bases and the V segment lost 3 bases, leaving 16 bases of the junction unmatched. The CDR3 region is CASSSGGSRIRRETQYF. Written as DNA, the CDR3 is TGTGCCAGCAGCTCAGGGGGTTCCAGGATCCGAAGGGAGACCCAGTACTTC.

The CDR3 DNA reads as TGCGCCAGCAGCTTGGCCAGGGGGCCAGGTGAAAAACTGTTTTTT. Translating it yields CASSLARGPGEKLFF. V gene TRBV5-1 combines with J gene TRBJ1-4; 8 bases align to TRBD1. The CDR3 sequence is 15 residues long. The junction had 5 bases not matched to a gene; V was cut back by 0 bases and J by 7 bases. Germline V gives CDR1 SGHRS, CDR2 YFSETQ.

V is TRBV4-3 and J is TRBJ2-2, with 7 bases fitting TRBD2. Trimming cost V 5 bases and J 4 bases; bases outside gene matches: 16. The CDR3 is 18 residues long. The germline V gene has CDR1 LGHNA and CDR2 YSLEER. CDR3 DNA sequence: TGCGCCAGCAGCTCACGGTGGGGAGGGGCCGGGGGCACCGGGGAGCTGTTTTTT. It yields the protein CASSSRWGGAGGTGELFF.

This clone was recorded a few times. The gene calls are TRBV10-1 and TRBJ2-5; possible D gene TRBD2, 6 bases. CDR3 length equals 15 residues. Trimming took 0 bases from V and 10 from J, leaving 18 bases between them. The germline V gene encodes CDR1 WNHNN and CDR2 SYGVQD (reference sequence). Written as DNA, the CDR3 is TGCGCCAGCAGTGAGTCCCCGGGACTCACCCAGGGCCAGTACTTC. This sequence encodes CASSESPGLTQGQYF.

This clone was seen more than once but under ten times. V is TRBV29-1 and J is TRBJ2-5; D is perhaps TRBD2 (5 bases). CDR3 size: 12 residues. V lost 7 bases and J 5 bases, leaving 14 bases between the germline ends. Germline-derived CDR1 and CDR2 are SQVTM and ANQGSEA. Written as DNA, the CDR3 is TGCAGCGCCGACCCGGGGTGGGAGACCCAGTACTTC. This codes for CSADPGWETQYF.